These T cell receptor beta chains were read from a single sample in a study of radiation and T cells in renal cell carcinoma. Data came from immunoSEQ multiplex PCR; TCRdb stores just in-frame clones and leaves some out. The table lists some 100,000 clones, over 65% of them singletons. The sequencing here drew on blood, taken from a patient whose treatment included radiotherapy and nephrectomy. The source of these receptors is a man aged 60-69 years with renal cell carcinoma. Each CDR3 is given with its conserved first and last residue. D genes are given only for firm matches. Expanded clones get a size class; other rows say once, few or many, or leave the size out.

NA,TRBV4-1,TRBJ2-1,NA,CASRSHSNEQFF,TGCGCCAGCAGAAGCCATAGCAATGAGCAGTTCTTC
once,TRBV28,TRBJ2-7,NA,CASSLNADSSYEQYF,TGTGCCAGCAGTTTAAACGCGGATTCGAGCTACGAGCAGTACTTC
NA,TRBV18,TRBJ1-2,NA,CASSLDGLPYGYTF,TGTGCCAGCTCACTTGACGGACTCCCGTATGGCTACACCTTC
once,TRBV27,TRBJ2-1,NA,CASSFSNEQFF,TGTGCCAGCAGTTTTTCGAATGAGCAGTTCTTC
NA,TRBV28,TRBJ1-1,NA,CASSLSAGRVEAFF,TGTGCCAGCAGTTTATCAGCAGGAAGGGTTGAAGCTTTCTTT
NA,TRBV12-5,TRBJ1-5,NA,CASPDRPGPQHF,TGTGCTAGCCCTGACAGGCCAGGGCCCCAGCATTTT
NA,TRBV4-1,TRBJ2-3,NA,CASSDTRVRGSTDTQYF,TGCGCCAGCAGCGACACCAGGGTGCGGGGAAGCACAGATACGCAGTATTTT
NA,TRBV4-2,TRBJ2-2,NA,CASSPSGGLIGELFF,TGTGCCAGCAGCCCCAGTGGAGGTCTCATCGGGGAGCTGTTTTTT
few,TRBV5-6,TRBJ2-2,TRBD2,CASSLGGLAGVGELFF,TGTGCCAGCAGCCTAGGGGGACTAGCGGGAGTCGGGGAGCTGTTTTTT
few,TRBV5-1,TRBJ2-6,NA,CASSLGLGSGANVLTF,TGCGCCAGCAGCTTGGGTTTGGGCTCTGGGGCCAACGTCCTGACTTTC
NA,TRBV18,TRBJ2-1,NA,CASSPSGAASRDEQFF,TGTGCCAGCTCACCTTCGGGGGCGGCCTCGAGAGATGAGCAGTTCTTC
NA,TRBV11-3,TRBJ1-4,NA,CASSFRRDGGDRNEKLFF,TGTGCCAGCAGCTTTCGGCGAGACGGGGGAGATCGAAATGAAAAACTGTTTTTT
once,TRBV5-5,TRBJ2-7,TRBD1,CASSLGQGSFEQYF,TGTGCCAGCAGCCTAGGACAGGGATCCTTCGAGCAGTACTTC
NA,TRBV2,TRBJ2-3,NA,CASRSPFSGVTDTQYF,TGTGCCAGCAGGTCGCCTTTTAGCGGAGTCACAGATACGCAGTATTTT